This T cell receptor (beta chain) emerged from a study of regulatory T cells in long-lasting Graves disease. Whole-study context: Antithyroid drug use was under 3 months in newly diagnosed Graves' patients.

This sample's time point: newly diagnosed GD, antithyroid drugs for less than 3 months. Following extraction of RNA from PBMCs, that RNA was used to make the TCR library. It was by American Thyroid Association guidelines that Graves' disease was diagnosed. EDTA tubes received approximately 8.4 milliliters of collected peripheral blood. The authors built TCR beta libraries using iRepertoire HTBI primers and Arm-PCR of CDR3 regions. A single record per CDR3 protein comes from TCRdb applying MiXCR to the multiplex PCR reads. Here the sample spans some 500,000 distinct CDR3 sequences, roughly 16% being singletons. This clonotype was counted a few times. Germline and junction disagree at one end, which may indicate a read error. Separately, the same data were catalogued under a study of T cells in Graves' hyperthyroidism and ophthalmopathy.

Sequenced here: peripheral blood mononuclear cells (PBMCs), sampled at new diagnosis, from a patient treated with antithyroid drugs. The TCR sequence derives from a woman aged 40 to 65 with Graves disease.

The CDR3 spells CACSRTSVNYEQYF. The CDR3 coding sequence is TGTGCCTGCAGCCGGACTAGCGTCAACTACGAGCAGTACTTC. The chain recombines TRBV6-1 with TRBJ2-7; 9 bases align to TRBD2. This CDR3 region has 14 residues. Germline V CDR1 and CDR2: MNHNS, SASEGT.